Sequencing of this T cell receptor (beta chain) was carried out in a study of cytomegalovirus exposure and HLA in healthy donors. Study outcomes and limitations: Later, an analysis showed that TCR beta chains associated with HLA were more clonally expanded than others that were equally common. Cytomegalovirus-associated status was assigned to 150 to 200 TCR beta chains.

With 2 bases removed from V and 7 bases from J, the gap between germline ends came to 17 bases. The CDR3 is 15 amino acids. The germline V gene encodes CDR1 MNHEY and CDR2 SVGAGI. Healthy people donating bone marrow made up the donors. Note on this clone: Its antigen is currently unknown.

With 60 Vbeta and 13 Jbeta primers, the PCR was carried out. Repertoires were generated with immunoSEQ multiplex PCR, while TCRdb's copy carries only in-frame clones and drops some. The sample has about 160,000 clones; more than 75% are singletons. This sequence was found in a man between 18 and 35 years old in good health and CMV-seropositive. Sequenced: PBMCs. The chain has TRBV6-5 and TRBJ1-2; D unclear. The CDR3 sequence is CASSYTVGSAGGYTF. The CDR3 DNA is TGTGCCAGCAGTTACACCGTCGGGAGCGCTGGTGGCTACACCTTC.